Listed here are 16 T cell receptor beta chains from one sample, sequenced in a study of T cell repertoires in cytomegalovirus infection. MiXCR was run by TCRdb on the reads, yielding one entry per CDR3 protein. This repertoire shows approximately 290,000 distinct CDR3 sequences, over 20% found once; its top ten account for approximately 14%. Input material: PBMCs. These receptor sequences come from a human donor in good health (CMV status not recorded). Some clones in this sample may be carry-over from other donors' samples.

This clonotype was found many times. This chain connects TRBV7-2 to TRBJ2-4, with D perhaps assigned TRBD1 or TRBD2 (5 bases each). The CDR3 contains 14 residues. Trimming left V 3 bases short and J 7 bases short, with 13 bases between. CDR1 and CDR2 (germline): SGHTA, FQGNSA. Here the CDR3 DNA reads TGTGCCAGCAGCTTCCGGGACGGACTCAACATTCAGTACTTC. Protein product: CASSFRDGLNIQYF.

This clonotype was seen repeatedly, ten times or more. The chain links TRBV7-2 to TRBJ1-5; D is undetermined. This CDR3 has 14 amino acids. V dropped 1 base and J dropped 4 bases, with 8 bases sitting between them. The germline gives CDR1 SGHTA, CDR2 FQGNSA. The CDR3: CASSLEEGNQPQHF. In DNA, the CDR3 is TGTGCCAGCAGCTTAGAGGAAGGGAATCAGCCCCAGCATTTT.

The genes are TRBV19 and TRBJ2-5; no clear D gene. CDR1 LNHDA and CDR2 SQIVND come from the germline V gene (reference sequence). Trimming cost V 3 bases and J 0 bases, with 11 bases left between them. The CDR3 covers 15 residues. CDR3 protein: CASSIRDNNQETQYF. CDR3 nucleotides: TGTGCCAGTAGTATTCGAGACAACAACCAAGAGACCCAGTACTTC.

This clonotype was picked up many times. The rearrangement joins TRBV7-2 to TRBJ2-5, with D possibly called TRBD1 or TRBD2 (5 bases each). Germline V gene data show CDR1 as SGHTA and CDR2 as FQGNSA. The V gene lost 5 bases and the J gene lost 9 bases, with 10 bases spanning the gap. This CDR3 has 11 residues. CDR3 in amino acids: CASSPRDAQYF. In DNA, the CDR3 is TGTGCCAGCAGCCCCCGGGACGCCCAGTACTTC. The whole variable domain, filled in from reference TRBV7-2 and TRBJ2-5, reads GAGVSQSPSNKVTEKGKDVELRCDPISGHTALYWYRQSLGQGLEFLIYFQGNSAPDKSGLPSDRFSAERTGGSVSTLTIQRTQQEDSAVYLCASSPRDAQYFGPGTRLLVL.

The gene calls are TRBV6-1 and TRBJ1-6; a weak D match, TRBD1 (6 bases). Trimming took off 10 bases at V and 9 bases at J, with 13 bases between the two ends. The CDR3 is made up of 12 amino acids. CDR1 is MNHNS and CDR2 is SASEGT in the germline V gene. The chain's CDR3 is CATGAGLSPLHF. The CDR3 nucleotides read TGTGCCACGGGGGCAGGGCTTTCACCCCTCCACTTT.

A remark on this clonotype: A junction end diverges from the germline sequence, so it may reflect a read error. CDR3 nucleotide sequence: TGTGCCAGCAGCTCAAGCAGGGGTGAAATGAACACTGAAGCCTTCTTT. It encodes CASSSSRGEMNTEAFF. The chain recombines TRBV7-6 with TRBJ1-1; tentative D call: TRBD1 (6 bases). Germline V gene lookup returns CDR1 SGHVS and CDR2 FNYEAQ. The CDR3 has 16 residues.

This clonotype was seen many times. The rearrangement links TRBV6-6 to TRBJ1-1, with D uncertain. V lost 5 bases, J lost 1 base, and 8 bases lay in between. Germline V lookup: CDR1 MNHNY, CDR2 SVGAGI (reference sequence). CDR3 length equals 13 residues. This CDR3 reads CASSPLENTEAFF. The DNA of the CDR3 is TGTGCCAGCAGTCCTCTTGAGAACACTGAAGCTTTCTTT.

The sample holds a few counts of this clonotype. The rearrangement joins TRBV5-4 to TRBJ2-7; 15 nucleotides line up with TRBD2. Germline lookup yields CDR1 SGHNT and CDR2 YYREEE (reference sequence). The CDR3 runs 15 residues. V gave up 3 bases and J gave up 6 bases; unmatched junction bases: 4. CDR3 protein: CASSSGLAGGVEQYF. In DNA form, the CDR3 reads TGTGCCAGCAGCTCCGGACTAGCGGGGGGGGTCGAGCAGTACTTC.

V is TRBV7-2 and J is TRBJ2-1, with 10 bases aligning to TRBD1. Germline lookup yields CDR1 SGHTA and CDR2 FQGNSA. This CDR3 spans 16 amino acids. Trimming cost V 3 bases and J 6 bases; bases outside gene matches: 8. In nucleotides, the CDR3 is TGTGCCAGCAGCTTTTCAGGGGGACAGGGGCGCAATGAGCAGTTCTTC. It yields the protein CASSFSGGQGRNEQFF.

This clonotype was recorded a few times. The chain combines TRBV29-1 with TRBJ2-7; D not certain. The germline V gene has CDR1 SQVTM and CDR2 ANQGSEA. Trimming stripped 4 bases from V and 1 base from J, with 5 bases between. The CDR3 totals 11 residues. The CDR3 DNA is TGCAGCGTTGGTCAGTCCTACGAGCAGTACTTC. Translation: CSVGQSYEQYF.

This clonotype was seen just once. This chain uses TRBV24-1 with TRBJ1-2; 8 bases fit TRBD1. Germline V gene sequence: CDR1 KGHDR, CDR2 SFDVKD. The CDR3 is made up of 14 amino acids. V lost 5 bases and J lost 6; bases outside the gene matches: 7. The CDR3 bases are TGTGCCACCAGTGCCGCGGACAGGGATGATGGCTACACCTTC. Its translation is CATSAADRDDGYTF.

This clonotype appeared many times. The chain uses TRBV25-1 and TRBJ2-2; a weak D match, TRBD1 (5 bases). The germline V gene has CDR1 MGHDK and CDR2 SYGVNS. The CDR3 has 15 residues. The V end lost 0 bases, the J end lost 5 bases, and 10 bases lay between the germline ends. CDR3 loop: CASSEYRGGTGELFF. The CDR3 nucleotides are TGTGCCAGCAGTGAATATAGGGGCGGAACCGGGGAGCTGTTTTTT.

This clonotype has just a few counts. The chain joins TRBV6-2 or TRBV6-3 to TRBJ1-6, with D hard to call. V gave up 3 bases and J gave up 5 bases, with 11 bases separating them. The CDR3 sequence is 15 residues long. Germline V gene lookup returns CDR1 MNHEY and CDR2 SVGEGT. The CDR3 protein is CASSYLDGNNSPLHF. CDR3 sequence (DNA): TGTGCCAGCAGTTATCTGGACGGAAATAATTCACCCCTCCACTTT.

The rearrangement joins TRBV6-2 or TRBV6-3 to TRBJ2-7; D perhaps matches TRBD2 (5 bases). This CDR3 spans 14 amino acids. Per germline, CDR1 MNHEY and CDR2 SVGEGT. V was cut by 6 bases and J by 0 bases, with 12 bases left in between. CDR3 DNA sequence: TGTGCCAGCAGAACCGGACTGGTCTCCTACGAGCAGTACTTC. Translated, it gives CASRTGLVSYEQYF.

The rearrangement joins TRBV10-3 to TRBJ2-1; D perhaps matches TRBD1 (6 bases). This CDR3 has 14 amino acids. Between the trimmed V and J ends, which lost 3 bases and 7 bases, there was a span of 13 bases. Germline-derived CDR1 and CDR2 are ENHRY and SYGVKD. The CDR3 sequence: CAISEPGEINEQFF. The CDR3 DNA follows: TGTGCCATCAGTGAACCAGGGGAAATAAATGAGCAGTTCTTC.

This clonotype was seen only a few times. The chain carries TRBV12-3 or TRBV12-4 and TRBJ1-1; D gene ambiguous. This CDR3 has 13 amino acids. V lost 4 bases and J 1 base, leaving 7 bases between the germline ends. The CDR3 nucleotides are TGTGCCAGCAGTTGGATAGAGAACACTGAAGCTTTCTTT. Protein: CASSWIENTEAFF.